Listed below are T cell receptor beta chains from one sample, sequenced in a study of T cells in Graves' hyperthyroidism and ophthalmopathy. MiXCR, applied by TCRdb to the multiplex PCR reads, yields one record per CDR3 protein. Of around 280,000 distinct CDR3 sequences listed, less than 15% are singletons. The source material was blood. The receptors were gathered from a woman aged 25 to 39 with Graves' hyperthyroidism that later progressed to Graves' ophthalmopathy. The CDR3 runs from the conserved cysteine through the conserved F or W. The order of the fields is J gene, D gene, V gene, clone size, CDR3 DNA, CDR3 protein. A D gene is named only where the DNA matches it firmly. Expanded clones get a size class; other rows say once, few or many, or leave the size out.

TRBJ2-7	NA	TRBV4-3	few	TGCGCCAGCAGCCGAGAAGTCGGGGGCTTCGAGCAGTACTTC	CASSREVGGFEQYF
TRBJ1-2	TRBD1	TRBV28	many	TGTGCCAGCAGCTCGGACAGGCGAAACTATGGCTACACCTTC	CASSSDRRNYGYTF
TRBJ2-2	NA	TRBV6-2/TRBV6-3	many	TGTGCCAGCAGTTACTACGGCGGCGGGGAGCTGTTTTTT	CASSYYGGGELFF
TRBJ2-3	TRBD2	TRBV12-3/TRBV12-4	many	TGTGCCAGCAGTTTCAACATTCGGCCGTTAGCGGGGGGAGCCACAGATACGCAGTATTTT	CASSFNIRPLAGGATDTQYF
TRBJ2-7	NA	TRBV11-2	many	TGTGCCAGCAGCTTATCCCAGACGAAGGGGTATGGCGAGCAGTACTTC	CASSLSQTKGYGEQYF
TRBJ2-5	NA	TRBV7-2	NA	TGTGCCAGCAGCTTAACGAGGGGATACGAGGAGACCCAGTACTTC	CASSLTRGYEETQYF
TRBJ1-1	NA	TRBV6-1	many	TGTGCCAGCAGGGAGACGGGGCCTGAAGCTTTCTTT	CASRETGPEAFF
TRBJ2-7	TRBD2	TRBV5-6	many	TGTGCCAGCAGCTCGGACACGCGGGAGTCCGAGCAGTACTTC	CASSSDTRESEQYF
TRBJ2-1	NA	TRBV28	many	TGTGCCAGCAGTTTTTTGACGGGAATCTATGAGCAGTTCTTC	CASSFLTGIYEQFF
TRBJ2-1	TRBD2	TRBV6-1	many	TGTGCCAGCAACCGAGACGTTGGACTAGCGGGAGCCAATGAGCAGTTCTTC	CASNRDVGLAGANEQFF
TRBJ2-7	TRBD1	TRBV4-3	many	TGCGCCAGCAGCCAGACGACAGGGATCGAGCAGTACTTC	CASSQTTGIEQYF
TRBJ1-5	TRBD1	TRBV12-3/TRBV12-4	few	TGTGCCAGCAGTCCCTGGTTAGGGACAGGGGACAATCAGCCCCAGCATTTT	CASSPWLGTGDNQPQHF
TRBJ1-5	NA	TRBV6-1	NA	TGTGCCAGCAGATCAACAGGGAGAATAGAACAAACCCCTAGCAATCAGCCCCAGCATTTT	CASRSTGRIEQTPSNQPQHF
TRBJ1-2	NA	TRBV9	NA	TGTGCCAACAGCCCGGGGGACTTACCACTAGCGGGCTATGGCTACACCTTC	CANSPGDLPLAGYGYTF
TRBJ1-5	NA	TRBV10-3	many	TGTGCCATCAGTGAGTCACGGCAGGTCCCAGGGCCCCAGCATTTT	CAISESRQVPGPQHF
TRBJ2-6	NA	TRBV10-3	many	TGTGCCATCGCTCCTCGGGGGCAGGGCTCTGGGGCCAACGTCCTGACTTTC	CAIAPRGQGSGANVLTF
TRBJ2-7	NA	TRBV3-1	many	TGTGCCAGCAGCCCCCAAGTATCTCTGGGCGGGGAGCAGTACTTC	CASSPQVSLGGEQYF
TRBJ2-7	TRBD2	TRBV5-1	many	TGCGCCAGCAGCTTGGCGAGCGGGAGGGCCATCGAGCAGTACTTC	CASSLASGRAIEQYF
TRBJ2-1	TRBD2	TRBV20-1	NA	TGCAGTGCTAGGGGTGGACTAGCGGGAGGGCTCGCTGAGCAGTTCTTC	CSARGGLAGGLAEQFF
TRBJ2-7	TRBD2	TRBV3-1	many	TGTGCCAGCAGCGTCAGCGGGGTCTACGAGCAGTACTTC	CASSVSGVYEQYF
TRBJ2-7	TRBD1	TRBV7-9	many	TGTGCCAGCAGCGCCAATAGTGGGGGACAGGGAGGCTACGAGCAGTACTTC	CASSANSGGQGGYEQYF
TRBJ2-2	TRBD1	TRBV15	NA	TGTGCCACCAGCAGACCTCTCTCGGACAGGGGCAACACCGGGGAGCTGTTTTTT	CATSRPLSDRGNTGELFF
TRBJ2-2	NA	TRBV4-3	NA	TGCGCCAGCAGCCGGGGGGTGGAGGGGACCACGAACACCGGGGAGCTGTTTTTT	CASSRGVEGTTNTGELFF
TRBJ1-4	NA	TRBV7-9	few	TGTGCCAGCGCCCCTATCCCCGCAACTAATGAAAAACTGTTTTTT	CASAPIPATNEKLFF
TRBJ1-1	NA	TRBV6-2/TRBV6-3	few	TGTGCCAGCAGTGTATTGGTGGACGGAGACACTGAAGCTTTCTTT	CASSVLVDGDTEAFF
TRBJ2-6	NA	TRBV25-1	once	TGTGCCAGCAGTGAGAAGGGGAAAGGCTCTGGGGCCAACGTCCTGACTTTC	CASSEKGKGSGANVLTF
TRBJ2-1	TRBD2	TRBV27	few	TGTGCCAGCAGTCCTGGGACTAGCATCTACAATGAGCAGTTCTTC	CASSPGTSIYNEQFF
TRBJ2-2	TRBD2	TRBV9	NA	TGTGCCAGCAGCCCCAGCGGGGGGGCCGTTCCCGGGGAGCTGTTTTTT	CASSPSGGAVPGELFF
TRBJ2-1	NA	TRBV30	many	TGTGCCTGGAGTATAGCGAGCTACAATGAGCAGTTCTTC	CAWSIASYNEQFF